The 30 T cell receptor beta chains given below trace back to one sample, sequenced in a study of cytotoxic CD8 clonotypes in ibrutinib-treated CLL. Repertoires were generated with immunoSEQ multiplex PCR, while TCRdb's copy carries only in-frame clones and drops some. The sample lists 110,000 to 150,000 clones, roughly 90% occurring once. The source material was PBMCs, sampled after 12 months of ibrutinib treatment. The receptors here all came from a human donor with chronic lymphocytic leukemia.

CDR3 sequence (DNA): TGTGCCTGGTCCACATCTAGCGGGAGGTCCTACGAGCAGTACTTC. It yields the protein CAWSTSSGRSYEQYF. This rearrangement joins TRBV30 to TRBJ2-7; 11 nucleotides match TRBD2. This CDR3 is built from 15 residues. CDR1 GTSNPN and CDR2 SVGIG come from the germline V gene (reference sequence). The V and J ends lost 5 bases and 1 base, in that order; junction bases with no gene match: 7.

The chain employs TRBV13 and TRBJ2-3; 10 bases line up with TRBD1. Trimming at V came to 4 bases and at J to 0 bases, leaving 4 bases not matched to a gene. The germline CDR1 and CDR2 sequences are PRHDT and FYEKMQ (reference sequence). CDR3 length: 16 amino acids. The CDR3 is CASSWGQGLSTDTQYF. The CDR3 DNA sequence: TGTGCCAGCAGCTGGGGACAGGGGCTTAGCACAGATACGCAGTATTTT. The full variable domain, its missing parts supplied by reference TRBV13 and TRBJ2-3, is AAGVIQSPRHLIKEKRETATLKCYPIPRHDTVYWYQQGPGQDPQFLISFYEKMQSDKGSIPDRFSAQQFSDYHSELNMSSLELGDSALYFCASSWGQGLSTDTQYFGPGTRLTVL.

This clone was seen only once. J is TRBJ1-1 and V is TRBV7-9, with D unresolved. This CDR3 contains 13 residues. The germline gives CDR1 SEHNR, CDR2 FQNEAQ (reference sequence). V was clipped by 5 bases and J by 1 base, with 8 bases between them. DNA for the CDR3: TGTGCCAGCAGCGTCGCAGGGAACACTGAAGCTTTCTTT. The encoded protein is CASSVAGNTEAFF. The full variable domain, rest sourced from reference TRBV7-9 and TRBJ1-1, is DTGVSQNPRHKITKRGQNVTFRCDPISEHNRLYWYRQTLGQGPEFLTYFQNEAQLEKSRLLSDRFSAERPKGSFSTLEIQRTEQGDSAMYLCASSVAGNTEAFFGQGTRLTVV.

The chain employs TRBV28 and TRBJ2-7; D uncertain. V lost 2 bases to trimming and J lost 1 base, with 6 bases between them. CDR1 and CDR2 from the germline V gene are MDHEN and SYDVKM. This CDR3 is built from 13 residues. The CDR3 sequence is CASSLGLSYEQYF. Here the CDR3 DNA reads TGTGCCAGCAGTTTAGGATTATCCTACGAGCAGTACTTC.

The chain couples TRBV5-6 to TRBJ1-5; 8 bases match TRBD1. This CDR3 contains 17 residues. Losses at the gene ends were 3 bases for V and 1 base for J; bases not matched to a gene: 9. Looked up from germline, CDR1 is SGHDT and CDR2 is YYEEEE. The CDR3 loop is CASSSVQTGASNQPQHF. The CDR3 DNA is TGTGCCAGCAGCTCAGTTCAGACAGGGGCCAGCAATCAGCCCCAGCATTTT. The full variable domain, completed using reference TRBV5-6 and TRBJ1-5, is DAGVTQSPTHLIKTRGQQVTLRCSPKSGHDTVSWYQQALGQGPQFIFQYYEEEERQRGNFPDRFSGHQFPNYSSELNVNALLLGDSALYLCASSSVQTGASNQPQHFGDGTRLSIL.

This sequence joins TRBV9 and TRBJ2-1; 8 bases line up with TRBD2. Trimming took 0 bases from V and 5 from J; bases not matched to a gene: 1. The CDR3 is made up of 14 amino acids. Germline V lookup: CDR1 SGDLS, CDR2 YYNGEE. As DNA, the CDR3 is TGTGCCAGCAGCGTAGGAGCGGGAGACAATGAGCAGTTCTTC. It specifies CASSVGAGDNEQFF. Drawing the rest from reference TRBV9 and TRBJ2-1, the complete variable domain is DSGVTQTPKHLITATGQRVTLRCSPRSGDLSVYWYQQSLDQGLQFLIQYYNGEERAKGNILERFSAQQFPDLHSELNLSSLELGDSALYFCASSVGAGDNEQFFGPGTRLTVL.

The CDR3 sequence is CASSISTYNEQFF. CDR3 in DNA: TGTGCCAGTAGTATATCTACATACAATGAGCAGTTCTTC. The chain uses TRBV19 and TRBJ2-1; D uncertain. There are 13 residues in the CDR3. Germline loops: CDR1 LNHDA, CDR2 SQIVND (reference sequence). Trimming left V 2 bases short and J 4 bases short, with 6 bases between.

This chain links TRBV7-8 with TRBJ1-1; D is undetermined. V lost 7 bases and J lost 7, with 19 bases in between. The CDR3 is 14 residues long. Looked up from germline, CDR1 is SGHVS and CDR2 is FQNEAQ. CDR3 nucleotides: TGTGCCAGCACCCGAGGGCAGCCGGATTTTGAAGCTTTCTTT. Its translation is CASTRGQPDFEAFF.

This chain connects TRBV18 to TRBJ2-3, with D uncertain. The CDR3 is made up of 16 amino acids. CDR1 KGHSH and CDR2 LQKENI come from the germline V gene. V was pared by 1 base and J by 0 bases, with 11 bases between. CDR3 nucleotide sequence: TGTGCCAGCTCACCACAGCAGGATTCAAGCACAGATACGCAGTATTTT. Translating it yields CASSPQQDSSTDTQYF.

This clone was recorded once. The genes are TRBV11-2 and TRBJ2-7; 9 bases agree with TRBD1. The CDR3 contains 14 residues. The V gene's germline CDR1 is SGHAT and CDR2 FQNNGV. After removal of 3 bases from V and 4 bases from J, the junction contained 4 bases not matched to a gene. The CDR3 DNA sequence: TGTGCCAGCAGCTTTACAGGGGGCGCGTACGAGCAGTACTTC. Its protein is CASSFTGGAYEQYF.

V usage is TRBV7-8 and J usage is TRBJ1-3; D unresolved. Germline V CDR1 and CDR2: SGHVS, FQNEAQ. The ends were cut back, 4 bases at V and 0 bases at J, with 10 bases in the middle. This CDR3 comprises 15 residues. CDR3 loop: CASSSPVGSGNTIYF. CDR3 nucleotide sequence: TGTGCCAGCAGCTCCCCGGTTGGCTCTGGAAACACCATATATTTT.

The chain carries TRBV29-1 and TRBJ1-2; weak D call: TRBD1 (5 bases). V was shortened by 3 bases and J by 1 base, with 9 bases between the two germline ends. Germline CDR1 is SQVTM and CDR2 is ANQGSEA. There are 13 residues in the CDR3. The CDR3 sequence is CSVDRDYNYGYTF. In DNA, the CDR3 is TGCAGCGTTGACAGGGATTATAACTATGGCTACACCTTC. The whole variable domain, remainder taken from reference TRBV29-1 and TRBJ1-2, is SAVISQKPSRDICQRGTSLTIQCQVDSQVTMMFWYRQQPGQSLTLIATANQGSEATYESGFVIDKFPISRPNLTFSTLTVSNMSPEDSSIYLCSVDRDYNYGYTFGSGTRLTVV.

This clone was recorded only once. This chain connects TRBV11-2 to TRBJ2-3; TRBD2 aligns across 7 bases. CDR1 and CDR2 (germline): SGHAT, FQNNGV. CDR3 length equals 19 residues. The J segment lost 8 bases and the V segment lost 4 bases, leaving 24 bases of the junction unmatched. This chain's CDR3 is CASSWGRGLMRGPHGTQYF. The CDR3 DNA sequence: TGTGCCAGCAGCTGGGGCCGGGGACTAATGCGCGGGCCACATGGTACGCAGTATTTT.

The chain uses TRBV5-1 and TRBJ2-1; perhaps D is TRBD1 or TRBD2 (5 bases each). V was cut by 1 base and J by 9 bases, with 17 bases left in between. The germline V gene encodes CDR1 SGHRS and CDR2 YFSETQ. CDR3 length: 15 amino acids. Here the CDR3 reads CASSLTGAESGEQFF. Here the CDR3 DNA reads TGCGCCAGCAGCTTGACCGGGGCAGAGTCCGGTGAGCAGTTCTTC.

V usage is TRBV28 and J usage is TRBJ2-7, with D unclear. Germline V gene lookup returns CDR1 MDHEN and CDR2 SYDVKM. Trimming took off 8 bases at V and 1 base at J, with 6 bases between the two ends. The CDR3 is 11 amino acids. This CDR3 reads CASLSSYEQYF. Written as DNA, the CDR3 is TGTGCCAGCCTATCTTCCTACGAGCAGTACTTC.

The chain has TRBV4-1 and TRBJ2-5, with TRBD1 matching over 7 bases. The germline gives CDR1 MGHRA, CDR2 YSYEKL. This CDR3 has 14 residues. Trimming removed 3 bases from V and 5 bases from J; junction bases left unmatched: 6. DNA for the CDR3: TGCGCCAGCAGCCAGCTACAGGGGTGGGAGACCCAGTACTTC. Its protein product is CASSQLQGWETQYF.

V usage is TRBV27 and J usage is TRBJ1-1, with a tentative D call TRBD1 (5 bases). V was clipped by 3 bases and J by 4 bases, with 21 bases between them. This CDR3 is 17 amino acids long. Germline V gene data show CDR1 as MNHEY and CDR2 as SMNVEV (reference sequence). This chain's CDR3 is CASSFIPSGAVGTEAFF. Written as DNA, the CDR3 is TGTGCCAGCAGTTTTATCCCCTCCGGGGCGGTAGGCACTGAAGCTTTCTTT.

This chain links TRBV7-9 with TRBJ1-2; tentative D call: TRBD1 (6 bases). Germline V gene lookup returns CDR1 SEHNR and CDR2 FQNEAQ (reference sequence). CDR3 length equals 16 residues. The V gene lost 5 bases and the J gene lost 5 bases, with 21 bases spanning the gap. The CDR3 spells CASSPRGEGSIYGYTF. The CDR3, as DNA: TGTGCCAGCAGCCCCAGGGGCGAGGGTTCGATATATGGCTACACCTTC.

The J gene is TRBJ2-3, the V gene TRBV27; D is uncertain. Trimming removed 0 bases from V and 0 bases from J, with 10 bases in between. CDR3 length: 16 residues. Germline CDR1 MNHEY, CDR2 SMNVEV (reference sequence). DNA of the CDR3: TGTGCCAGCAGTTTATCGGCTCCTTTCAGCACAGATACGCAGTATTTT. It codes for CASSLSAPFSTDTQYF.

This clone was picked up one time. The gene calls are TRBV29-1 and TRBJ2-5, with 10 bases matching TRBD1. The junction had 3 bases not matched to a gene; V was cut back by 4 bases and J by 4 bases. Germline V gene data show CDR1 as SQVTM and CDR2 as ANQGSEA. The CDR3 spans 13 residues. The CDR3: CSVGRTGGETQYF. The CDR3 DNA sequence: TGCAGCGTTGGCCGGACAGGGGGAGAGACCCAGTACTTC.

The CDR3 is CASSSFRGGETQYF. DNA of the CDR3: TGTGCCAGCAGCAGTTTTAGGGGCGGAGAGACCCAGTACTTC. J is TRBJ2-5 and V is TRBV27, with D possibly matching TRBD1 (5 bases). Trimming shortened V by 6 bases and J by 4 bases, and 15 bases separated the two germline ends. Germline V gives CDR1 MNHEY, CDR2 SMNVEV (reference sequence). There are 14 residues in the CDR3.

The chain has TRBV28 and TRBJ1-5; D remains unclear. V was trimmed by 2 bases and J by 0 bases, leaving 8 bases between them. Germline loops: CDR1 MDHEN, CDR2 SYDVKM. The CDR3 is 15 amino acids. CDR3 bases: TGTGCCAGCAGTTTAGGAGATTATAGCAATCAGCCCCAGCATTTT. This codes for CASSLGDYSNQPQHF.

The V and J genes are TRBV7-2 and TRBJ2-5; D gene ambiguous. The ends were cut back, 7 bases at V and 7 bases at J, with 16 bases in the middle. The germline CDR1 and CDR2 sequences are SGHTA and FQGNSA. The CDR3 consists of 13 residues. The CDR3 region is CASTSPPWGTQYF. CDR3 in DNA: TGTGCCAGCACCTCTCCCCCGTGGGGGACCCAGTACTTC.

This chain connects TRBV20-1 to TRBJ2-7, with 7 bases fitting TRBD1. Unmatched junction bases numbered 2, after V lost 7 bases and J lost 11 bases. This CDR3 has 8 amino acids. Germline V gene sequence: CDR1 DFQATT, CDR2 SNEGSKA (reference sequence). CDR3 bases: TGCAGTGAGACAGGGAAGTACTTC. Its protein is CSETGKYF.

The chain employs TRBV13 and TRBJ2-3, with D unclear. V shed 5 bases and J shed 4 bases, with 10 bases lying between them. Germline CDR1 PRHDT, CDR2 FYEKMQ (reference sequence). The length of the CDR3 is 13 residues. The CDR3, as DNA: TGTGCCAGCAGCCCCCGGTCGCCAGATACGCAGTATTTT. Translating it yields CASSPRSPDTQYF.

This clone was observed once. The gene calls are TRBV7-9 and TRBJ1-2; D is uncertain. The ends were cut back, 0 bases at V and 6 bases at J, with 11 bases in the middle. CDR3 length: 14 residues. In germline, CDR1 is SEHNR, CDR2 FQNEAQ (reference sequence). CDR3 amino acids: CASSLADKVNGYTF. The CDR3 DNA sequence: TGTGCCAGCAGCTTAGCAGACAAGGTGAATGGCTACACCTTC. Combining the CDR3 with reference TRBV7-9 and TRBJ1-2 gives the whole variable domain DTGVSQNPRHKITKRGQNVTFRCDPISEHNRLYWYRQTLGQGPEFLTYFQNEAQLEKSRLLSDRFSAERPKGSFSTLEIQRTEQGDSAMYLCASSLADKVNGYTFGSGTRLTVV.

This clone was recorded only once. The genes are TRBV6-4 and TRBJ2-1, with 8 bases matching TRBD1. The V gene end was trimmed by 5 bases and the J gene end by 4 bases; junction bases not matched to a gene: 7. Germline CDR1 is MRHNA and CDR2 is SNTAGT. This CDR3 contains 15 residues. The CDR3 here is CASSRGQEGYNEQFF. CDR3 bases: TGTGCCAGCAGTCGGGGACAGGAGGGTTACAATGAGCAGTTCTTC.

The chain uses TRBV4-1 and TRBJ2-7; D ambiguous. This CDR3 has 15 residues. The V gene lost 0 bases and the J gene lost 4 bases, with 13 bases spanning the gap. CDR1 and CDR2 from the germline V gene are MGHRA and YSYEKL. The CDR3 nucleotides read TGCGCCAGCAGCCAAGATGCCATCGAGGAATACGAGCAGTACTTC. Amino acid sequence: CASSQDAIEEYEQYF.

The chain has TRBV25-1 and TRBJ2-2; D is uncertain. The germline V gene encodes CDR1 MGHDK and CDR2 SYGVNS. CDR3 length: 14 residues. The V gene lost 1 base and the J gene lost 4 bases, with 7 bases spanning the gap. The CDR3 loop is CASSELGFTGELFF. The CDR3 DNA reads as TGTGCCAGCAGTGAATTAGGGTTCACCGGGGAGCTGTTTTTT. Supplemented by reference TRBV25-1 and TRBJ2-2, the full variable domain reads EADIYQTPRYLVIGTGKKITLECSQTMGHDKMYWYQQDPGMELHLIHYSYGVNSTEKGDLSSESTVSRIRTEHFPLTLESARPSHTSQYLCASSELGFTGELFFGEGSRLTVL.

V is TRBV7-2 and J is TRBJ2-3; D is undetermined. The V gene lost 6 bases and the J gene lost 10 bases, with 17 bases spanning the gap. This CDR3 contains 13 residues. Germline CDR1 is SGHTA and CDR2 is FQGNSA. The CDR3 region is CASSAGPRASQYF. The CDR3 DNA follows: TGTGCCAGCAGTGCCGGGCCCCGGGCGTCGCAGTATTTT.